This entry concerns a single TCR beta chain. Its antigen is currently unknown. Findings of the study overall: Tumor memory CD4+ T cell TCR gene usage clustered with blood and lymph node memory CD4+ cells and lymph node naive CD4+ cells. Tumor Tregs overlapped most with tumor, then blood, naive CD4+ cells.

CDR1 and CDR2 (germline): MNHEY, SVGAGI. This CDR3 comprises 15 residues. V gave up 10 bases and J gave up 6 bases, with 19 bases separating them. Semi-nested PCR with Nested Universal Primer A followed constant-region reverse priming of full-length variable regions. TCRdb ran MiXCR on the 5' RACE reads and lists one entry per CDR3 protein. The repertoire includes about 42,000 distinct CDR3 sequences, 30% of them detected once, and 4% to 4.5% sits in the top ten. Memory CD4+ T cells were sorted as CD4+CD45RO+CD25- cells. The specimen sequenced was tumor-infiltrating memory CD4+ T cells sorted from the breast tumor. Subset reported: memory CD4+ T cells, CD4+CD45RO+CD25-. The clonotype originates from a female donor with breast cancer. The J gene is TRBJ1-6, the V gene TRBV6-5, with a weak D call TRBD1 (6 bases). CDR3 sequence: CAIRAGGARNSPLHF. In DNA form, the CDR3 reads TGTGCCATCAGAGCGGGGGGGGCGCGTAATTCACCCCTCCACTTT.